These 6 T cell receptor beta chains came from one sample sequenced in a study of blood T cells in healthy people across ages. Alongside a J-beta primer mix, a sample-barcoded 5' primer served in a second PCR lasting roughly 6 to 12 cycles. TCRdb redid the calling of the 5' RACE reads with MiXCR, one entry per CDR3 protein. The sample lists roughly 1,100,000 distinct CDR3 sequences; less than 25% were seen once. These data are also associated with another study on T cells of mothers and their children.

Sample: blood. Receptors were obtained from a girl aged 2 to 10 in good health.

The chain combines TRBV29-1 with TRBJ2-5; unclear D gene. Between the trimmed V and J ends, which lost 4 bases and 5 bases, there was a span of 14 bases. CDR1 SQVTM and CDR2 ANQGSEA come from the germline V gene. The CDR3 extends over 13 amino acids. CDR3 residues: CSVVDSVLETQYF. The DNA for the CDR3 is TGCAGCGTTGTTGATTCCGTCTTGGAGACCCAGTACTTC.

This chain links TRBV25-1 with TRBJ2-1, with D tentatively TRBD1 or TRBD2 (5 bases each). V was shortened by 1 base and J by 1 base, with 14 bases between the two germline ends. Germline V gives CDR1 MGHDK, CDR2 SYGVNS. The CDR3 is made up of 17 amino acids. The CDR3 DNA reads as TGTGCCAGCAGTGAATTTTTGGGGGAATGGTCCTACAATGAGCAGTTCTTC. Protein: CASSEFLGEWSYNEQFF.

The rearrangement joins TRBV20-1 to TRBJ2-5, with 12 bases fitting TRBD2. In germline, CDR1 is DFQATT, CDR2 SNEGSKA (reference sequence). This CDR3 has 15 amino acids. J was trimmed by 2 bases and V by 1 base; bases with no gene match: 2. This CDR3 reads CSARGLAGVQETQYF. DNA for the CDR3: TGCAGTGCTAGAGGACTAGCGGGAGTACAAGAGACCCAGTACTTC.

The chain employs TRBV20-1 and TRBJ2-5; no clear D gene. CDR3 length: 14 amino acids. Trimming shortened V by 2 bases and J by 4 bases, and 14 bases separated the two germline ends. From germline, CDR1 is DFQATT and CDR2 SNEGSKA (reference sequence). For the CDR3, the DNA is TGCAGTGCTAGAAACCTACACCCACGAGAGACCCAGTACTTC. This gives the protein CSARNLHPRETQYF.

Here the CDR3 DNA reads TGTGCCAGCAGCCAAGCCGGAGGTAGCCCAGATACGCAGTATTTT. This sequence encodes CASSQAGGSPDTQYF. J is TRBJ2-3 and V is TRBV4-2; tentatively, D is TRBD2 (5 bases). This CDR3 comprises 15 residues. CDR1 and CDR2 (germline): LGHNA, YNFKEQ. Deletions cut 1 base from V and 4 bases from J, with 12 bases between.

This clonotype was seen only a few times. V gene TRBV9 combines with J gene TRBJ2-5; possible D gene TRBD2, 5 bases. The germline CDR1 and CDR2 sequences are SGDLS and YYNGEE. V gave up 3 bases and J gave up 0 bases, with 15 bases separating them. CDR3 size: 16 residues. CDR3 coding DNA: TGTGCCAGCAGCGCCGGGAAATCTACGTACCAAGAGACCCAGTACTTC. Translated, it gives CASSAGKSTYQETQYF.